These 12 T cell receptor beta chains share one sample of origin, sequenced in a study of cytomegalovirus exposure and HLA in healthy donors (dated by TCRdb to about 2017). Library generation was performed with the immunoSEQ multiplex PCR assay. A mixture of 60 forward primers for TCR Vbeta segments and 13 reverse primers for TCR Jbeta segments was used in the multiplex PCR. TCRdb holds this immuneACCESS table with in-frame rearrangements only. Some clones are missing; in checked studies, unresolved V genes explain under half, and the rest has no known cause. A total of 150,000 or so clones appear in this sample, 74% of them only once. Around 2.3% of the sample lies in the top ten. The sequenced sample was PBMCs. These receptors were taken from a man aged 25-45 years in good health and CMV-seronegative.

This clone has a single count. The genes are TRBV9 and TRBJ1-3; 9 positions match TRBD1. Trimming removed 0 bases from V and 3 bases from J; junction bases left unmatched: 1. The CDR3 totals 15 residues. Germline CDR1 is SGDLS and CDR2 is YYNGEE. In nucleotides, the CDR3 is TGTGCCAGCAGCGTAGTGGGACAGGGTGGAAACACCATATATTTT. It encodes CASSVVGQGGNTIYF. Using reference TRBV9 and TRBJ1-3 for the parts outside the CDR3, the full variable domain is DSGVTQTPKHLITATGQRVTLRCSPRSGDLSVYWYQQSLDQGLQFLIQYYNGEERAKGNILERFSAQQFPDLHSELNLSSLELGDSALYFCASSVVGQGGNTIYFGEGSWLTVV.

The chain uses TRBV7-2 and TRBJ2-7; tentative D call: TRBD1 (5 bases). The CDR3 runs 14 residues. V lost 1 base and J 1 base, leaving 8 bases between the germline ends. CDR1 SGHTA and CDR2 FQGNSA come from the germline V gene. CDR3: CASSLETGSYEQYF. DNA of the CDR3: TGTGCCAGCAGCTTAGAAACAGGATCCTACGAGCAGTACTTC.

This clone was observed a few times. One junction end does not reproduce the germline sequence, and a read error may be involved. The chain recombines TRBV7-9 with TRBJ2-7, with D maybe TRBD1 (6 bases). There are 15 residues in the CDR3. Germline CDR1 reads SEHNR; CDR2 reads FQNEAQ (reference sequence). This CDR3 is CSSSLEGGSSYEQYF. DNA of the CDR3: TGTTCCAGCAGCTTAGAAGGGGGAAGCTCCTACGAGCAGTACTTC.

The CDR3, as DNA: TGCGCCAGCAGTCAACACCGGGAGCTTCCCCAGCATTTT. Amino acid sequence: CASSQHRELPQHF. This chain links TRBV23-1 with TRBJ1-5; D ambiguous. TRBV23-1 is flagged as an ORF with uncertain function. V was cut by 2 bases and J by 10 bases, with 12 bases left in between. This CDR3 has 13 amino acids.

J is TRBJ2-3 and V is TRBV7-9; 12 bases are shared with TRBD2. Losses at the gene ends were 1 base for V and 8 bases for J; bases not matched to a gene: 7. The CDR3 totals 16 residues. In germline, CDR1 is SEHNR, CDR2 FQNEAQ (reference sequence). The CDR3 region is CASSLGVGLAGGTQYF. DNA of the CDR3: TGTGCCAGCAGCTTAGGAGTGGGACTAGCGGGTGGTACGCAGTATTTT.

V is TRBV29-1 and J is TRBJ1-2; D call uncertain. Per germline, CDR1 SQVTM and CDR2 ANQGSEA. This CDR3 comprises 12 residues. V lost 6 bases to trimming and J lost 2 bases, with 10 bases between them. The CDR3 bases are TGCAGCGTCTCCGAACGGAACTATGGCTACACCTTC. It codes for CSVSERNYGYTF. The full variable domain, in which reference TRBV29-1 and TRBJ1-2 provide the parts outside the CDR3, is SAVISQKPSRDICQRGTSLTIQCQVDSQVTMMFWYRQQPGQSLTLIATANQGSEATYESGFVIDKFPISRPNLTFSTLTVSNMSPEDSSIYLCSVSERNYGYTFGSGTRLTVV.

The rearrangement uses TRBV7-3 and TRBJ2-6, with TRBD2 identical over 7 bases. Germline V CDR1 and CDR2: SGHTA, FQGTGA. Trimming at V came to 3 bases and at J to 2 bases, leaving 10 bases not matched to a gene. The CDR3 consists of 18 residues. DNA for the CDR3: TGTGCCAGCAGCTTGAAGGGAGGGTTTGGGGCTGGGGCCAACGTCCTGACTTTC. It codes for CASSLKGGFGAGANVLTF.

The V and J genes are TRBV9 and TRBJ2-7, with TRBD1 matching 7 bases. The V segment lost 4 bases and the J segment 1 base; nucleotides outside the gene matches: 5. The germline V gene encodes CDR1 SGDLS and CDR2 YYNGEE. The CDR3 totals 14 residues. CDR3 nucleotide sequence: TGTGCCAGCAGCCCGACAGGGCAATCCTACGAGCAGTACTTC. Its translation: CASSPTGQSYEQYF.

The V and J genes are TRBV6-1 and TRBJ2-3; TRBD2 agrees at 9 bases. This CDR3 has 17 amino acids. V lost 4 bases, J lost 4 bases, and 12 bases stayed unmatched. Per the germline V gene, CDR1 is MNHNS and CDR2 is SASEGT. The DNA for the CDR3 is TGTGCCAGCAGTGCTACATTTAGCGGGGGAGGAGCAGATACGCAGTATTTT. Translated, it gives CASSATFSGGGADTQYF.

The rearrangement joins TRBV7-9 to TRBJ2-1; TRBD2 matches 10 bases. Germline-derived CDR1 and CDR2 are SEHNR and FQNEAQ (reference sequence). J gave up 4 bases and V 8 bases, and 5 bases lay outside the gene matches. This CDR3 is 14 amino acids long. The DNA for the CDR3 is TGTGCCAGCGTTAGCGGGGGGCTATACAATGAGCAGTTCTTC. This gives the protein CASVSGGLYNEQFF.

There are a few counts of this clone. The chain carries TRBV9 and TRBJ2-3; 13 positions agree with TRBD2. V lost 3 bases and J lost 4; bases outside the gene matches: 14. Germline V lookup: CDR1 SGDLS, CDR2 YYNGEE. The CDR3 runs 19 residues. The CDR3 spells CASSAPTPGLAGASDTQYF. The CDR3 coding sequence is TGTGCCAGCAGCGCTCCAACCCCCGGACTAGCGGGGGCTTCAGATACGCAGTATTTT.

The CDR3 DNA follows: TGTGCCAGTAGTATGCGACAGGGAAGTTACGAGCAGTACTTC. Residues: CASSMRQGSYEQYF. J is TRBJ2-7 and V is TRBV19; 7 bases fit TRBD1. CDR3 length: 14 residues. Germline CDR1 and CDR2: LNHDA and SQIVND (reference sequence). J gave up 4 bases and V 3 bases, and 6 bases lay outside the gene matches. The full variable domain, in which reference TRBV19 and TRBJ2-7 provide the parts outside the CDR3, is DGGITQSPKYLFRKEGQNVTLSCEQNLNHDAMYWYRQDPGQGLRLIYYSQIVNDFQKGDIAEGYSVSREKKESFPLTVTSAQKNPTAFYLCASSMRQGSYEQYFGPGTRLTVT.